A selection of T cell receptor beta chains follows, all from one sample in a study of siplizumab effects on memory and regulatory T cells. Measured with immunoSEQ multiplex PCR; TCRdb has only the in-frame clones, and not every one. The sample shows over 90,000 clones, roughly 92% of them seen only once. The sample comprised CD4+ T cells sorted from blood. The receptor set was obtained from a human donor in good health. The CDR3 runs from the conserved cysteine through the conserved F or W. Fields, in order: V gene, CDR3 protein.

V gene: TRBV28
CDR3 protein: CASSRQGGTEAFF

V gene: TRBV27
CDR3 protein: CASGADYTGELFF

V gene: TRBV30
CDR3 protein: CAWKNLGQGPNYGYTF

V gene: TRBV4-2
CDR3 protein: CASSPGQIYGYTF

V gene: TRBV6-1
CDR3 protein: CASSEFGGGRWGRTEAFF

V gene: TRBV10-1
CDR3 protein: CASSMDSTDTQYF

V gene: TRBV7-9
CDR3 protein: CASSPRTGHGYGYTF

V gene: TRBV19
CDR3 protein: CASRGQRGEKLFF

V gene: TRBV28
CDR3 protein: CACTANYGYTF

V gene: TRBV28
CDR3 protein: CASSLAGTGLGPQHF

V gene: TRBV9
CDR3 protein: CASSVEEPVSYNEQFF

V gene: TRBV5-4
CDR3 protein: CASSLDTLDAYEQYF

V gene: TRBV28
CDR3 protein: CASSGGGQGAYGYTF

V gene: TRBV6-5
CDR3 protein: CASSYSTSGYGYTF

V gene: TRBV19
CDR3 protein: CASSLTGPNQPQHF

V gene: TRBV7-3
CDR3 protein: CASSRDRGETQYF

V gene: TRBV19
CDR3 protein: CASVAGRTGGYNEQFF

V gene: TRBV7-2
CDR3 protein: CASSLGIRGSGGYTF

V gene: TRBV10-3
CDR3 protein: CAISEDRDSSLEKLFF

V gene: TRBV7-9
CDR3 protein: CASRYNRRASGANVLTF

V gene: TRBV18
CDR3 protein: CASSRTSGLNIQYF

V gene: TRBV2
CDR3 protein: CASSFGTGYNEQFF

V gene: TRBV2
CDR3 protein: CASSPGGWTEMNTEAFF

V gene: TRBV28
CDR3 protein: CASSSDSYARAQYF

V gene: TRBV7-3
CDR3 protein: CASSRSGTVSTGELFF

V gene: TRBV28
CDR3 protein: CASSFKALAFF

V gene: TRBV28
CDR3 protein: CASRAWSATNEKLFF

V gene: TRBV2
CDR3 protein: CASSSGRENEKLFF

V gene: TRBV28
CDR3 protein: CASSLTSETQYF

V gene: TRBV2
CDR3 protein: CASSARTGRGYEQYF

V gene: TRBV5-1
CDR3 protein: CASSPRGTSHGELFF

V gene: TRBV4-1
CDR3 protein: CASSQVGGGTQFF

V gene: TRBV6-5
CDR3 protein: CASSIGLARYEQFF

V gene: TRBV19
CDR3 protein: CASSTATSVRNEQFF

V gene: TRBV28
CDR3 protein: CASSFMRGILDTQYF

V gene: TRBV14
CDR3 protein: CASSQQGGWTETQYF

V gene: TRBV28
CDR3 protein: CASSFERGLQPQHF

V gene: TRBV20-1
CDR3 protein: CSASSRDEQFF

V gene: TRBV19
CDR3 protein: CASKVARTGGPNTEAFF

V gene: TRBV29-1
CDR3 protein: CSVGSADTYEQYF

V gene: TRBV9
CDR3 protein: CASSVGPERNNEQFF

V gene: TRBV27
CDR3 protein: CASSSGHQITRSGANVLTF

V gene: TRBV9
CDR3 protein: CASSISQGAGTDTQYF

V gene: TRBV28
CDR3 protein: CASSNLKRGRRPTNQPQHF

V gene: TRBV20-1
CDR3 protein: CSANIRDGQYF

V gene: TRBV28
CDR3 protein: CASTLMQGANQPQHF

V gene: TRBV19
CDR3 protein: CASTTGRNTEAFF

V gene: TRBV6-5
CDR3 protein: CASSYSRAREKLFF

V gene: TRBV9
CDR3 protein: CASSALPGGGHEQYF

V gene: TRBV28
CDR3 protein: CASSSPRGRRTEAFF

V gene: TRBV27
CDR3 protein: CASSRGGSSTEAFF

V gene: TRBV25-1
CDR3 protein: CASSETGLIREQYF

V gene: TRBV10-1
CDR3 protein: CASSGTNRDTQYF